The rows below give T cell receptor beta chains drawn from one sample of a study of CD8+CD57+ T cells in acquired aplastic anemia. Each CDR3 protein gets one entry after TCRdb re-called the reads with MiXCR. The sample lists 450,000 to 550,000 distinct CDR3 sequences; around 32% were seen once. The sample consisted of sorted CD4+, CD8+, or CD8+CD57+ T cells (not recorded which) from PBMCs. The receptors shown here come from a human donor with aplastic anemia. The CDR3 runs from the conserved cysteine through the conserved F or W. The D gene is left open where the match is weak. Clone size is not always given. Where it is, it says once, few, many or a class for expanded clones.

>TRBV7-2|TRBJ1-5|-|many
TGTGCCAGCAGCTTAAACGGGGGGGCAGGGTGGAATCAGCCCCAGCATTTT
CASSLNGGAGWNQPQHF
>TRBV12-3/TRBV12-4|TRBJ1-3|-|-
TGTGCCAGCAGTTTATATACAGGGACCTCTGGAAACACCATATATTTT
CASSLYTGTSGNTIYF
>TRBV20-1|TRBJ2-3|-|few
TGCAGTGCTAGTCGAGGGAGATTTAGCACAGATACGCAGTATTTT
CSASRGRFSTDTQYF
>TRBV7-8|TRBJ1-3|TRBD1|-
TGTGCCAGCAGCTTACGGAGGGGGACAGGCTCTGGAAACACCATATATTTT
CASSLRRGTGSGNTIYF
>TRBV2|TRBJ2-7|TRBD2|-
TGTGCCAGCAGTGATTGGCCAGCGGGGACCTACGAGCAGTACTTC
CASSDWPAGTYEQYF
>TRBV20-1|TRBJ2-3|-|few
TGCAGTGCCACAAACCCAGATACGCAGTATTTT
CSATNPDTQYF
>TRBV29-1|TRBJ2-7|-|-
TGCAGCTTTCGTAAGTCCAGGGTCCCGCGCGTCAACGAGCAGTACTTC
CSFRKSRVPRVNEQYF
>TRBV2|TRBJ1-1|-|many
TGTGCCAGCAGCCTTTACCTCAACACTGAAGCTTTCTTT
CASSLYLNTEAFF
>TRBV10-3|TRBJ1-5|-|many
TGTGCCATCAGCGACAGCAATCAGCCCCAGCATTTT
CAISDSNQPQHF
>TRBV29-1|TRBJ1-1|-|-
TGCAGCGTTGAGGTCGTTCTGGACACTGAAGCTTTCTTT
CSVEVVLDTEAFF
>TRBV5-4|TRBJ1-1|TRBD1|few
TGTGCCAGCAGCCGGGGACAGGGTTACACTGAAGCTTTCTTT
CASSRGQGYTEAFF
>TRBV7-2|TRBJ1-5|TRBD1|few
TGTGCCAGCAGCTTAGCCGGACAGGGAGAACGCAATCAGCCCCAGCATTTT
CASSLAGQGERNQPQHF
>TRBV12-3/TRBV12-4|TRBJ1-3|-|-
TGTGCCTGCAGTTTGAAGGACACCATATATTTT
CACSLKDTIYF
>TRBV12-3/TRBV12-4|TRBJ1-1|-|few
TGTGCCAGCAGTTTTGACAGCTGGGACTTGGACACTGAAGCTTTCTTT
CASSFDSWDLDTEAFF
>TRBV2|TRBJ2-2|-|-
TGTGCCAGCAGCCCCTCGATTAGCAGGCTAACCGGGGAGCTGTTTTTT
CASSPSISRLTGELFF
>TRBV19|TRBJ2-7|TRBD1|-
TGTGCCACCAGGACAGGGGTTACCTACGAGCAGTACTTC
CATRTGVTYEQYF
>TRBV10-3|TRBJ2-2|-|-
TGTGCCACCGACACCGGGCAAAACACCGGGGAGCTGTTTTTT
CATDTGQNTGELFF
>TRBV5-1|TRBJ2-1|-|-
TGCGCCAGCAGGGACGCGGACTTTTACAATGAGCAGTTCTTC
CASRDADFYNEQFF
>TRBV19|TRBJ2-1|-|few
TGTGCCAGTAGTAATTACTACAATGAGCAGTTCTTC
CASSNYYNEQFF
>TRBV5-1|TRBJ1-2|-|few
TGCGCCAGCAGACGAGGGGCGAACTATGGCTACACCTTC
CASRRGANYGYTF
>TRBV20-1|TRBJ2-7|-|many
TGCAGTGCTAGAGCCCGGGACGGGTACTACGAGCAGTACTTC
CSARARDGYYEQYF
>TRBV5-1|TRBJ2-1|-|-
TGCGCCAGCAGCTTGGTTATGGCTAGCTCCTACAATGAGCAGTTCTTC
CASSLVMASSYNEQFF
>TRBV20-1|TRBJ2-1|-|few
TGCAGTGCTACCTCGTCCCCGGGTTCCTACAATGAGCAGTTCTTC
CSATSSPGSYNEQFF
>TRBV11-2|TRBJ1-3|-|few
TGTGCCAGCATAAGTTGGGGGGGGGACGGCTACTCTGGAAACACCATATATTTT
CASISWGGDGYSGNTIYF
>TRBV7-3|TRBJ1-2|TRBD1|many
TGTGCCAGCAGCCCTGGACAGGGAGGGTGGTATGGCTACACCTTC
CASSPGQGGWYGYTF
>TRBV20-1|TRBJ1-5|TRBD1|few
TGCAGTGCTAGTCTCTCTGAAGGGACAGGGTCGTTTCACCAGCATTTT
CSASLSEGTGSFHQHF
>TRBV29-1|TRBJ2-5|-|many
TGCAGCGTTGTCCCCTATCAGACCCAGTACTTC
CSVVPYQTQYF
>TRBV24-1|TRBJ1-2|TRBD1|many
TGTGCCACCAGTGATTCCCCGGGACAGGGAGTTGGCTACACCTTC
CATSDSPGQGVGYTF
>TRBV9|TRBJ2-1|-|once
TGTGCCAGCAGCGTAGGCGACTACAATTACAATGAGCAGTTCTTC
CASSVGDYNYNEQFF
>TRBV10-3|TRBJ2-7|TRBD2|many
TGTGCCATCGGCTCAACTAGCGGTTACGAGCAGTACTTC
CAIGSTSGYEQYF
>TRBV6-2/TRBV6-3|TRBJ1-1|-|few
TGTGCCAGCAGAGCTTCGGGACAGAACACTGAAGCTTTCTTT
CASRASGQNTEAFF